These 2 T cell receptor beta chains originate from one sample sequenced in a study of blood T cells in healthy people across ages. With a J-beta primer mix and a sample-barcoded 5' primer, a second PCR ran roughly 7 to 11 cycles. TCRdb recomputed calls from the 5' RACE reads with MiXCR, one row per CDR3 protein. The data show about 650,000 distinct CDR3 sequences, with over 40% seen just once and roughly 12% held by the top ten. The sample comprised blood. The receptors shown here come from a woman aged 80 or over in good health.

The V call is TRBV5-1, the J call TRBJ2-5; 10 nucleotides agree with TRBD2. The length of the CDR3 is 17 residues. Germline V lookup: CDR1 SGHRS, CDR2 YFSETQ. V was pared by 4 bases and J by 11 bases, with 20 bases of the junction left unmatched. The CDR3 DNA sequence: TGCGCCAGCAGCCCATTACTTGGTAGCGGGGGGCATAATGAGCAGTACTTC. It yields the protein CASSPLLGSGGHNEQYF.

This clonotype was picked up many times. The CDR3 bases are TGCGCCAGCAGCCAAGACGGGGTCGACTATGGCTACACCTTC. Its translation: CASSQDGVDYGYTF. V is TRBV4-1 and J is TRBJ1-2; no clear D. The germline gives CDR1 MGHRA, CDR2 YSYEKL. There are 14 residues in the CDR3. Trimming removed 0 bases from V and 3 bases from J, with 8 bases in between.